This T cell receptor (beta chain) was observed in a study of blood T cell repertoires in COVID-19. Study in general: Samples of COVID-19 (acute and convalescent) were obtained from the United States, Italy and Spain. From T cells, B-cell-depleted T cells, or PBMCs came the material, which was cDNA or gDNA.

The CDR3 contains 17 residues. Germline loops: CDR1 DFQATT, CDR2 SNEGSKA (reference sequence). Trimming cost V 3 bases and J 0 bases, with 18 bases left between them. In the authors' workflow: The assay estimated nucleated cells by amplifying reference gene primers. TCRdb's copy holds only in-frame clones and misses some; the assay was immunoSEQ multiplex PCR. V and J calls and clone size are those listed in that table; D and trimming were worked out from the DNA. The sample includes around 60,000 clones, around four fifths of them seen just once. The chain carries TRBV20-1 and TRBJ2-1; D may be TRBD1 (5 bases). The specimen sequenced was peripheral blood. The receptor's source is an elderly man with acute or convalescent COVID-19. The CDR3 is CSASGVTVSRSYNEQFF. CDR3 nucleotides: TGCAGTGCTAGTGGAGTGACAGTGAGCCGCTCCTACAATGAGCAGTTCTTC.